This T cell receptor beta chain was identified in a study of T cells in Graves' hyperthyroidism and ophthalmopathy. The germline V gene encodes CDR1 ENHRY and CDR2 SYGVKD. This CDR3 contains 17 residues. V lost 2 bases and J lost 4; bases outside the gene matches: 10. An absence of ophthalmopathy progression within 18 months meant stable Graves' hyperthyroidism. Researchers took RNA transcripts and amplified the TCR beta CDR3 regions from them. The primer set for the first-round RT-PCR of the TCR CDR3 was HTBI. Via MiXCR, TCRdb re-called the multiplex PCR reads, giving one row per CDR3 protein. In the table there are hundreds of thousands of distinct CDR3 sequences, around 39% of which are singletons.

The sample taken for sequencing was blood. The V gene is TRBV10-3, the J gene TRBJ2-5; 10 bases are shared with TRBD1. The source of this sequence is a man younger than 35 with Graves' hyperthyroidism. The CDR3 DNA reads TGTGCCATCAGTGAGAATACCGGGACAGGGGTAGCAGAGACCCAGTACTTC. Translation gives CAISENTGTGVAETQYF.